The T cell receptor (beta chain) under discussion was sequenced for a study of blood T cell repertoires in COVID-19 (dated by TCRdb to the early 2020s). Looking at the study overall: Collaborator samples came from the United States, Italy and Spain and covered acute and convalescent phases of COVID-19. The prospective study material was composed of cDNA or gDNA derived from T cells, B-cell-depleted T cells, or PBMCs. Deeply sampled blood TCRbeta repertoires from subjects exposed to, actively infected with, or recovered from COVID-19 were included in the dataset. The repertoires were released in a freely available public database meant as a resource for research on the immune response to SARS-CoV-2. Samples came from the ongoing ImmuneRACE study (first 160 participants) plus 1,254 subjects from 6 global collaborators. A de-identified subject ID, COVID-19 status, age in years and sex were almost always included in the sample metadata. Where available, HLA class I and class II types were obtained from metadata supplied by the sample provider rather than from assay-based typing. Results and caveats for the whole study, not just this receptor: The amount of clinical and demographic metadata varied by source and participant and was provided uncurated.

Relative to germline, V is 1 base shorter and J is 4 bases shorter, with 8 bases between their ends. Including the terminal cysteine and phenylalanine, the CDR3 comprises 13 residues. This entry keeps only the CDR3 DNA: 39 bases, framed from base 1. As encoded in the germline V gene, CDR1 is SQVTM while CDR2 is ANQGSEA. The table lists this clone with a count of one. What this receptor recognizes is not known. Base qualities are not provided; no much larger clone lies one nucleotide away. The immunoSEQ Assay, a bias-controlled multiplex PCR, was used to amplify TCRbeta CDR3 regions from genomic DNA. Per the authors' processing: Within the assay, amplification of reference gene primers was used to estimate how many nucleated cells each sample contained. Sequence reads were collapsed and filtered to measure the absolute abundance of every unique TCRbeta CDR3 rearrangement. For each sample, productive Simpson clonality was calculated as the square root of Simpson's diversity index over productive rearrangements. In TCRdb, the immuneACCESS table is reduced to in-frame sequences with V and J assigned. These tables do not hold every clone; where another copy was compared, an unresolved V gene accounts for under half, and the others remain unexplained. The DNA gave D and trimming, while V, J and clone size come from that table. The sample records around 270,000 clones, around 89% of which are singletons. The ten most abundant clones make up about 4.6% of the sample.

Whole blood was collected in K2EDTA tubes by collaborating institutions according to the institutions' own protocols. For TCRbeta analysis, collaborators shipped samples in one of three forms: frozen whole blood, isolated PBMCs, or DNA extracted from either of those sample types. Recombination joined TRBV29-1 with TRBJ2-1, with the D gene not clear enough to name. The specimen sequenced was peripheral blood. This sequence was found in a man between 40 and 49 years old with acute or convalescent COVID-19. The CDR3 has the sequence CSVEGIAYNEQFF. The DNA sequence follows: TGCAGCGTTGAAGGGATAGCTTACAATGAGCAGTTCTTC.